This T cell receptor beta chain comes out of a study of radiotherapy plus CTLA-4 blockade in lung cancer. Study-wide results and limits: Together with interferon-beta, which increased in serum after radiation, early dynamic changes in blood T cell clones were reportedly the best predictors of response.

Libraries were prepared by immunoSEQ multiplex PCR; TCRdb keeps only in-frame clonotypes and omits some of them. The repertoire consists of tens of thousands of clones, with around 70% occurring once and the leading ten covering 4%. About this clone itself: Antigen specificity is unknown.

Trimming cost V 3 bases and J 7 bases, with 12 bases left between them. Looked up from germline, CDR1 is SGHTA and CDR2 is FQGNSA. The CDR3 is 14 residues long. Sequenced here: peripheral blood, sampled from a patient treated with radiotherapy plus ipilimumab. The receptor was isolated from a human donor with non-small cell lung cancer who had stable disease on radiotherapy plus ipilimumab. The chain carries TRBV7-2 and TRBJ1-4; no clear D gene. This CDR3 is CASSLGSRSEKLFF. In DNA form, the CDR3 reads TGTGCCAGCAGCTTGGGCTCTAGGAGTGAAAAACTGTTTTTT.